One sample yielded the 25 T cell receptor beta chains listed below, sequenced in a study of blood T cell repertoires in COVID-19. The data were produced by immunoSEQ multiplex PCR, yet TCRdb's version contains in-frame clones alone and is incomplete. There are 65,000 to 85,000 clones in the sample; 88% occur only once, and roughly 2.3% lies in the top ten. The specimen was peripheral blood. The source is a human donor in a cohort sampled during active COVID-19.

The chain is built from TRBV10-3 and TRBJ2-7; weak D call: TRBD1 (6 bases). V shed 0 bases and J shed 9 bases, with 15 bases lying between them. Germline CDR1 ENHRY, CDR2 SYGVKD. The CDR3 contains 14 residues. CDR3 sequence reads: CAISESRPLRGQYF. DNA for the CDR3: TGTGCCATCAGTGAGTCGAGACCCCTCAGGGGGCAGTACTTC.

This chain links TRBV28 with TRBJ2-1, with 10 nucleotides matching TRBD2. CDR1 and CDR2 from the germline V gene are MDHEN and SYDVKM. V was pared by 7 bases and J by 0 bases, with 9 bases of the junction left unmatched. The CDR3 has 17 amino acids. In nucleotides, the CDR3 is TGTGCCAGCACTAGCGGGGGAACTCGAAGCTCCTACAATGAGCAGTTCTTC. Protein sequence: CASTSGGTRSSYNEQFF. Full variable domain (missing parts from reference TRBV28 and TRBJ2-1): DVKVTQSSRYLVKRTGEKVFLECVQDMDHENMFWYRQDPGLGLRLIYFSYDVKMKEKGDIPEGYSVSREKKERFSLILESASTNQTSMYLCASTSGGTRSSYNEQFFGPGTRLTVL.

The rearrangement joins TRBV7-9 to TRBJ2-1; D gene ambiguous. CDR1 and CDR2 from the germline V gene are SEHNR and FQNEAQ (reference sequence). This CDR3 is 16 amino acids long. Trimming shortened V by 2 bases and J by 0 bases, and 11 bases separated the two germline ends. The CDR3 spells CASSLLPLSSYNEQFF. The CDR3, as DNA: TGTGCCAGCAGCTTACTTCCCCTATCCTCCTACAATGAGCAGTTCTTC.

The chain uses TRBV30 and TRBJ2-3; D ambiguous. Deletions cut 4 bases from V and 4 bases from J, with 6 bases between. The CDR3 is 11 residues long. The germline V gene has CDR1 GTSNPN and CDR2 SVGIG (reference sequence). The CDR3 loop is CAWTMADTQYF. DNA for the CDR3: TGTGCCTGGACTATGGCAGATACGCAGTATTTT.

V is TRBV6-4 and J is TRBJ2-1; 8 bases are shared with TRBD2. This CDR3 has 14 residues. CDR1 and CDR2 from the germline V gene are MRHNA and SNTAGT. V shed 4 bases, J shed 6 bases, and the junction held 5 bases outside the gene matches. CDR3 region: CASSVSGDGNEQFF. In DNA form, the CDR3 reads TGTGCCAGCAGTGTTAGCGGGGACGGCAATGAGCAGTTCTTC.

V is TRBV14 and J is TRBJ1-1; no clear D. This CDR3 region has 13 residues. The V gene lost 0 bases and the J gene lost 2 bases, with 4 bases spanning the gap. The germline V gene encodes CDR1 SGHDN and CDR2 FVKESK. The CDR3: CASSQDYNTEAFF. The CDR3 nucleotides read TGTGCCAGCAGCCAAGACTATAACACTGAAGCTTTCTTT. The full variable domain, its missing parts supplied by reference TRBV14 and TRBJ1-1, is EAGVTQFPSHSVIEKGQTVTLRCDPISGHDNLYWYRRVMGKEIKFLLHFVKESKQDESGMPNNRFLAERTGGTYSTLKVQPAELEDSGVYFCASSQDYNTEAFFGQGTRLTVV.

The rearrangement joins TRBV19 to TRBJ1-5, with a weak D call TRBD1 (5 bases). The V end lost 1 base, the J end lost 4 bases, and 14 bases lay between the germline ends. The germline V gene has CDR1 LNHDA and CDR2 SQIVND (reference sequence). The CDR3 is 16 amino acids. The CDR3 protein is CASSIALGAPNQPQHF. As DNA, the CDR3 is TGTGCCAGTAGTATAGCGTTAGGGGCTCCAAATCAGCCCCAGCATTTT.

The chain combines TRBV7-9 with TRBJ2-3, with TRBD2 identical over 10 bases. The trim removed 5 bases at V and 0 bases at J, leaving 5 bases unmatched. Germline CDR1 is SEHNR and CDR2 is FQNEAQ (reference sequence). CDR3 length: 16 residues. The CDR3 reads CASSPPSGGSTDTQYF. The DNA for the CDR3 is TGTGCCAGCAGCCCTCCTAGCGGGGGAAGCACAGATACGCAGTATTTT.

The V gene is TRBV9, the J gene TRBJ2-7; the D gene is possibly TRBD2 (6 bases). The CDR3 covers 13 residues. Trimming took off 4 bases at V and 3 bases at J, with 11 bases between the two ends. Per the germline V gene, CDR1 is SGDLS and CDR2 is YYNGEE. As DNA, the CDR3 is TGTGCCAGCAGCCCGGAGGGGATCTACGAGCAGTACTTC. Its protein is CASSPEGIYEQYF.

This clone showed up just a few times. V and J are TRBV6-5 and TRBJ2-7; TRBD1 aligns across 8 bases. Germline values: CDR1 MNHEY, CDR2 SVGAGI. After removal of 6 bases from V and 7 bases from J, the junction contained 11 bases not matched to a gene. CDR3 size: 14 residues. The CDR3 nucleotides read TGTGCCAGCAGAATCACAGGGGGGTATAGGGAGCAGTACTTC. Its translation is CASRITGGYREQYF.

This chain connects TRBV3-1 (or the pseudogene TRBV3-2) to TRBJ1-5; D is perhaps TRBD1 (5 bases). There are 13 residues in the CDR3. The ends were cut back, 2 bases at V and 8 bases at J, with 10 bases in the middle. Germline V CDR1 and CDR2: LGHDT, YNNKEL (reference sequence). The DNA of the CDR3 is TGTGCCAGCAGCCAACGGGGGATGGAGCCCCAGCATTTT. This sequence encodes CASSQRGMEPQHF.

The gene calls are TRBV28 and TRBJ1-3; no reliable D call. The CDR3 is made up of 13 amino acids. The germline gives CDR1 MDHEN, CDR2 SYDVKM. V gave up 3 bases and J gave up 2 bases, with 5 bases separating them. In DNA form, the CDR3 reads TGTGCCAGCAGTTTTACAGCTGGAAACACCATATATTTT. It encodes CASSFTAGNTIYF.

This chain connects TRBV7-2 to TRBJ2-7, with D unclear. The CDR3 has 14 amino acids. Trimming stripped 2 bases from V and 3 bases from J, with 11 bases between. Germline CDR1 reads SGHTA; CDR2 reads FQGNSA. The CDR3: CASSLQSRNYEQYF. CDR3 coding DNA: TGTGCCAGCAGCTTACAATCCAGGAACTACGAGCAGTACTTC.

This clone was observed once. This chain joins TRBV6-5 and TRBJ2-2; 10 bases match TRBD2. Germline assignment: CDR1 MNHEY and CDR2 SVGAGI. The CDR3 has 15 residues. V shed 8 bases and J 4 bases; nucleotides not matched to a gene: 7. CDR3 amino acids: CASERGGRGTGELFF. CDR3 in DNA: TGTGCCAGCGAGCGGGGGGGCCGCGGCACCGGGGAGCTGTTTTTT.

This sequence joins TRBV29-1 and TRBJ1-2; 8 bases agree with TRBD1. V lost 5 bases, J lost 11 bases, and 7 bases stayed unmatched. Per the germline V gene, CDR1 is SQVTM and CDR2 is ANQGSEA. The CDR3 totals 11 residues. CDR3 in amino acids: CSVSRDRRYTF. The CDR3 DNA follows: TGCAGCGTTTCCCGGGACAGGCGTTACACCTTC. Together with reference TRBV29-1 and TRBJ1-2, the CDR3 gives the full variable domain: SAVISQKPSRDICQRGTSLTIQCQVDSQVTMMFWYRQQPGQSLTLIATANQGSEATYESGFVIDKFPISRPNLTFSTLTVSNMSPEDSSIYLCSVSRDRRYTFGSGTRLTVV.

The chain recombines TRBV28 with TRBJ1-1; tentatively, D is TRBD1 (5 bases). This CDR3 spans 14 amino acids. Trimming removed 8 bases from V and 0 bases from J, with 13 bases in between. CDR1 MDHEN and CDR2 SYDVKM come from the germline V gene. The CDR3 nucleotides are TGTGCCAGCTCCAGAACGGGGGTGAACACTGAAGCTTTCTTT. It codes for CASSRTGVNTEAFF.

This clone was seen more than once but under ten times. This chain links TRBV10-1 with TRBJ2-7; D unclear. Trimming took 6 bases from V and 6 from J, leaving 15 bases between them. Germline V lookup: CDR1 WNHNN, CDR2 SYGVQD (reference sequence). There are 13 residues in the CDR3. The chain's CDR3 is CASSLEVLGEQYF. CDR3 sequence (DNA): TGCGCCAGCAGCTTAGAGGTTTTAGGCGAGCAGTACTTC.

This clone has just one count. The chain is built from TRBV7-9 and TRBJ2-7, with 7 nucleotides matching TRBD1. Germline assignment: CDR1 SEHNR and CDR2 FQNEAQ (reference sequence). The junction had 8 bases not matched to a gene; V was cut back by 6 bases and J by 3 bases. The CDR3 runs 14 residues. CDR3 in DNA: TGTGCCAGCAGACCAACGGGGACAGACTACGAGCAGTACTTC. Protein product: CASRPTGTDYEQYF.

The genes are TRBV30 and TRBJ1-4; D is unresolved. Germline CDR1 is GTSNPN and CDR2 is SVGIG (reference sequence). The CDR3 totals 14 residues. The germline V and J ends were trimmed by 0 bases and 7 bases, with 12 bases remaining between them. The CDR3 region is CAWSVRAAGEKLFF. In nucleotides, the CDR3 is TGTGCCTGGAGTGTGAGGGCGGCAGGTGAAAAACTGTTTTTT.

The chain carries TRBV28 and TRBJ1-5; 8 bases line up with TRBD1. This CDR3 has 14 amino acids. Germline CDR1 reads MDHEN; CDR2 reads SYDVKM. The V segment lost 6 bases and the J segment 6 bases; nucleotides outside the gene matches: 7. As DNA, the CDR3 is TGTGCCAGCAGCTCCGGACAGGGACCTCAGCCCCAGCATTTT. Translation gives CASSSGQGPQPQHF.

The rearrangement uses TRBV27 and TRBJ1-2; 8 bases are shared with TRBD1. The CDR3 length is 15 residues. The germline V gene encodes CDR1 MNHEY and CDR2 SMNVEV (reference sequence). V was pared by 6 bases and J by 0 bases, with 6 bases of the junction left unmatched. CDR3 sequence (DNA): TGTGCCAGCAGGGGGACAGGTAGTGCTAACTATGGCTACACCTTC. Protein product: CASRGTGSANYGYTF.

CDR3 protein: CASSLAPGYNEQFF. CDR3 bases: TGTGCCAGCAGCTTAGCGCCAGGGTACAATGAGCAGTTCTTC. The gene calls are TRBV7-2 and TRBJ2-1; D may be TRBD1 (5 bases). Germline-derived CDR1 and CDR2 are SGHTA and FQGNSA. V was cut by 0 bases and J by 4 bases, with 7 bases left in between. CDR3 length equals 14 residues.

V gene TRBV7-9 combines with J gene TRBJ1-2; D may be TRBD1 (5 bases). The CDR3 loop spans 14 amino acids. The germline V gene has CDR1 SEHNR and CDR2 FQNEAQ (reference sequence). Trimming removed 5 bases at V and 8 bases at J, with 18 bases between. The CDR3 nucleotides are TGTGCCAGCAGCAGAAAACTACAGGTCGGGGGCTACACCTTC. It is translated as CASSRKLQVGGYTF.

This clone has a handful of counts. The gene calls are TRBV6-5 and TRBJ1-1; 8 positions match TRBD1. The length of the CDR3 is 16 residues. The germline V gene has CDR1 MNHEY and CDR2 SVGAGI. The junction had 8 bases not matched to a gene; V was cut back by 2 bases and J by 3 bases. This CDR3 is CASSYLAGGAYTEAFF. The CDR3 DNA is TGTGCCAGCAGTTACCTGGCAGGGGGCGCCTACACTGAAGCTTTCTTT.

The V and J genes are TRBV7-8 and TRBJ1-2, with TRBD1 matching over 8 bases. CDR1 is SGHVS and CDR2 is FQNEAQ in the germline V gene. This CDR3 has 15 residues. The ends lost 3 bases at V and 8 bases at J; junction bases unmatched: 11. This chain's CDR3 is CASSFRDRSSVGYTF. The CDR3 nucleotides read TGTGCCAGCAGCTTCCGGGACAGGTCCTCGGTAGGCTACACCTTC.